This entry features one TCR beta chain sequence. TCRdb analysed the 5' RACE reads with MiXCR anew, one entry per CDR3 protein. This sample yields about 550,000 distinct CDR3 sequences, of which over 15% are seen a single time; roughly an eighth belongs to the top ten. These data belong to a study of T cells after yellow fever vaccination. The CDR3 loop spans 15 amino acids. Trimming cost V 5 bases and J 6 bases; bases outside gene matches: 9. The germline V gene has CDR1 SGHTA and CDR2 FQGNSA. The specimen comprised PBMCs, sampled 15 days after the yellow fever booster vaccination. V usage is TRBV7-2 and J usage is TRBJ2-1; 8 bases line up with TRBD2. The source of this sequence is a man aged 25 to 40 who received the YFV17D yellow fever vaccine. The DNA of the CDR3 is TGTGCCAGCAGCCCTAGGGGCGGGAGGATCAATGAGCAGTTCTTC. Translation gives CASSPRGGRINEQFF.